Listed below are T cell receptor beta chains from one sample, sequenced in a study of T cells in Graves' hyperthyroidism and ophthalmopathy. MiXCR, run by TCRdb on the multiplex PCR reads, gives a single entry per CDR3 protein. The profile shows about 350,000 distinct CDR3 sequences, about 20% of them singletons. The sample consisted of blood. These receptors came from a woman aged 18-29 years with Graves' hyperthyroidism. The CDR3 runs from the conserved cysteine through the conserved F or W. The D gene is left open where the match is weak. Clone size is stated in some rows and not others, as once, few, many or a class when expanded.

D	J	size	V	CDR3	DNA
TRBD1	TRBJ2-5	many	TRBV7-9	CASSFGTGRETQYF	TGTGCCAGCAGCTTCGGGACAGGGCGGGAGACCCAGTACTTC
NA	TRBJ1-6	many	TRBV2	CASSRDSPLHF	TGTGCCAGCAGTCGGGATTCACCCCTCCACTTT
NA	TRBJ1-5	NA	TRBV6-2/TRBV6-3	CASSYSTPGLNQPQHF	TGTGCCAGCAGTTACTCGACGCCAGGCCTAAATCAGCCCCAGCATTTT
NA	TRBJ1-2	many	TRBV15	CATSESANYGYTF	TGTGCCACCAGCGAGTCAGCTAACTATGGCTACACCTTC
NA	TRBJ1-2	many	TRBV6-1	CASSEFYREGYGYTF	TGTGCCAGCAGTGAATTTTATAGGGAGGGCTATGGCTACACCTTC
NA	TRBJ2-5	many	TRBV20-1	CSASSDTQETQYF	TGCAGTGCTAGCTCGGATACACAAGAGACCCAGTACTTC
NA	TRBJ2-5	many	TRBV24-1	CATSAPLGDPRVRETQYF	TGTGCCACCAGTGCCCCCCTGGGGGACCCCAGGGTTCGGGAGACCCAGTACTTC
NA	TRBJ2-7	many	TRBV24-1	CATSDSHKTVSYEQYF	TGTGCCACCAGTGATTCCCACAAGACAGTCTCCTACGAGCAGTACTTC
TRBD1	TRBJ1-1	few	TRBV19	CASIATGVRNTEAFF	TGTGCCAGTATCGCCACAGGGGTGCGGAACACTGAAGCTTTCTTT
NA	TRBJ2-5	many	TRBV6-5	CASTRTQASQETQYF	TGTGCCAGCACGAGGACTCAGGCGTCCCAAGAGACCCAGTACTTC
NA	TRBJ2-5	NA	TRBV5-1	CASSQGGGGQETQYF	TGCGCCAGCAGCCAGGGTGGAGGGGGCCAAGAGACCCAGTACTTC
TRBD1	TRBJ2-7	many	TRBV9	CASSVGPAGGNEQYF	TGTGCCAGCAGCGTTGGGCCGGCAGGGGGCAACGAGCAGTACTTC
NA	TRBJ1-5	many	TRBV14	CASSQGVMQPQHF	TGTGCCAGCAGCCAAGGCGTAATGCAGCCCCAGCATTTT
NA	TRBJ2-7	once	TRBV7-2	CAIGGSYEQYF	TGTGCCATAGGAGGCTCCTACGAGCAGTACTTC
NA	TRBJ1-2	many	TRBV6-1	CASSTFRPYGYTF	TGTGCCAGCAGTACCTTCCGACCCTATGGCTACACCTTC
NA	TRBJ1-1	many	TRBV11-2	CASSRVVGYVAFF	TGTGCCAGCAGCAGAGTGGTGGGTTATGTGGCTTTCTTT
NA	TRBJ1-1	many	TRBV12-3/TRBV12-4	CASSLARGTEAFF	TGTGCCAGCAGCTTAGCGCGGGGGACTGAAGCTTTCTTT
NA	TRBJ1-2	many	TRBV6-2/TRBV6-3	CASRTKDIPYGYTF	TGTGCCAGCAGGACTAAGGACATCCCCTATGGCTACACCTTC
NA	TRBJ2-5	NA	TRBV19	CASSRGMGLQTQYF	TGTGCCAGTAGTCGGGGCATGGGGCTTCAAACCCAGTACTTC
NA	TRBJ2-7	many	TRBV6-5	CASSQDRMYEQYF	TGTGCCAGCAGTCAGGACAGAATGTACGAGCAGTACTTC
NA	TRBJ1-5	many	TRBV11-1	CASSSAAVIGNQPQHF	TGTGCCAGCAGCTCGGCCGCTGTGATTGGCAATCAGCCCCAGCATTTT
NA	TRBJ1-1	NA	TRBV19	CASSMVSNTEAFF	TGTGCCAGTAGTATGGTCAGCAACACTGAAGCTTTCTTT
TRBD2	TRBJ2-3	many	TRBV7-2	CASSYGGAGTDTQYF	TGTGCCAGCAGCTACGGGGGGGCCGGAACAGATACGCAGTATTTT
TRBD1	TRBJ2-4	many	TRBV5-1	CASSLAGQGRNIQYF	TGCGCCAGCAGCTTGGCTGGACAGGGGAGGAACATTCAGTACTTC
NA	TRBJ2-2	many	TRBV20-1	CSARDQGGGELFF	TGCAGTGCTAGAGATCAGGGCGGCGGGGAGCTGTTTTTT
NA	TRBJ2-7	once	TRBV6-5	CASSWSTGTYEQYF	TGTGCCAGCAGTTGGTCGACAGGAACCTACGAGCAGTACTTC
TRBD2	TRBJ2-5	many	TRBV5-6	CASSLSGGEETQYF	TGTGCCAGCAGCCTCAGCGGGGGAGAAGAGACCCAGTACTTC
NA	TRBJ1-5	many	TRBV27	CASSLWGDQPQHF	TGTGCCAGCAGTTTATGGGGCGATCAGCCCCAGCATTTT
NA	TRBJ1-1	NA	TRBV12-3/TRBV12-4	CATNMPNTDAFF	TGTGCCACCAACATGCCGAACACTGATGCTTTCTTT
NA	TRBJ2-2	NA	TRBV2	CASMISSNTGELFF	TGTGCCAGCATGATAAGTTCGAACACCGGGGAGCTGTTTTTT
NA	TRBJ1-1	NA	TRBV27	CASRGRGNFEAFF	TGTGCCAGCCGCGGGAGGGGCAACTTTGAAGCTTTCTTT
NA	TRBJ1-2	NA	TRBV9	CASSPRGNLGYGYTF	TGTGCCAGCAGCCCCCGGGGGAACTTAGGCTATGGCTACACCTTC
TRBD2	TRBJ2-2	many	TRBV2	CASKGTTTWRNTGELFF	TGTGCCAGCAAAGGGACTACAACATGGAGAAACACCGGGGAGCTGTTTTTT
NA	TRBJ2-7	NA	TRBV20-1	CSPLGGASYEQYF	TGCAGCCCCTTGGGCGGGGCCTCCTACGAGCAGTACTTC
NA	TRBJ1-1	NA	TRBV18	CASSPTRGPGDTEAFF	TGTGCCAGCTCACCGACTCGGGGCCCAGGGGACACTGAAGCTTTCTTT
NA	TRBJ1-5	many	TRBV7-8	CASSQGRGSRGQPQHF	TGTGCCAGCAGCCAGGGGCGGGGGAGTCGGGGTCAGCCCCAGCATTTT
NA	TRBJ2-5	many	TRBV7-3	CASSADQGETQYF	TGTGCCAGCAGCGCGGACCAAGGCGAGACCCAGTACTTC
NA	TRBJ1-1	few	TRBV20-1	CSVPPGGSTEAFF	TGCAGTGTACCACCGGGCGGGTCGACTGAAGCTTTCTTT
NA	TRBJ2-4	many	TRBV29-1	CSVADRQGNIQYF	TGCAGCGTCGCCGACAGGCAGGGAAACATTCAGTACTTC
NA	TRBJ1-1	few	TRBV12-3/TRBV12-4	CASSLKGGAEACF	TGTGCCAGCAGTTTAAAGGGGGGGGCTGAAGCTTGCTTT
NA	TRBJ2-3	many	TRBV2	CASFGGGLNTDTQYF	TGTGCCAGCTTCGGGGGCGGGTTGAACACAGATACGCAGTATTTT
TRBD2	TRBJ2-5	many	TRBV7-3	CASSLLAGYQEAQYF	TGTGCCAGCAGCTTACTAGCGGGGTACCAAGAGGCCCAGTACTTC
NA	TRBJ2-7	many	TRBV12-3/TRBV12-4	CASTWTSSYEQYF	TGTGCCAGCACTTGGACATCCTCCTACGAGCAGTACTTC
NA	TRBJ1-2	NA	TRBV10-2	CASRTDSYGYTF	TGCGCCAGCAGGACGGACAGCTATGGCTACACCTTC
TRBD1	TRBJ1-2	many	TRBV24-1	CATSDGRQGDGYTF	TGTGCCACCAGTGACGGACGACAGGGGGATGGCTACACCTTC
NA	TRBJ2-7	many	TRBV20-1	CSARGRTYEQYF	TGCAGTGCTAGAGGAAGGACCTACGAGCAGTACTTC
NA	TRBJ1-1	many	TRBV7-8	CASRRGQNGEAFF	TGTGCCAGCAGACGCGGACAGAACGGTGAAGCTTTCTTT
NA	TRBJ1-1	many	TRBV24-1	CATSDPSGTEAFF	TGTGCCACCAGTGATCCCAGCGGCACTGAAGCTTTCTTT
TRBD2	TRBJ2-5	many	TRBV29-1	CSVEPPLTSAIYF	TGCAGCGTTGAACCCCCTCTAACTAGCGCGATTTACTTC
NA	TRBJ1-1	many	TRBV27	CASSLQGENTEAFF	TGTGCCAGCAGTTTACAGGGAGAGAACACTGAAGCTTTCTTT
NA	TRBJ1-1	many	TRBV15	CATSVSLNTEAFF	TGTGCCACCAGCGTATCACTTAACACTGAAGCTTTCTTT
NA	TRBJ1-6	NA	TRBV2	CASSGTPSPLHF	TGTGCCAGCAGTGGGACGCCCTCACCCCTCCACTTT
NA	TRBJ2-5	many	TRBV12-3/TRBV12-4	CASSLARTEKETQYF	TGTGCCAGCAGTTTAGCGAGGACAGAAAAAGAGACCCAGTACTTC
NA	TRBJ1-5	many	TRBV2	CASSLDRIRPQHF	TGTGCCAGCAGTTTAGACAGAATCAGGCCCCAGCATTTT
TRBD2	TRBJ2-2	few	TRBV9	CASSVPTSGGGGELFF	TGTGCCAGCAGCGTGCCGACTAGCGGGGGCGGCGGGGAGCTGTTTTTT
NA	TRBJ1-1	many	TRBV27	CASRGTSMNTEAFF	TGTGCCAGCAGGGGGACAAGTATGAACACTGAAGCTTTCTTT
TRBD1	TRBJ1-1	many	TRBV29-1	CSSRQGNTEAFF	TGCAGCTCCCGACAGGGGAACACTGAAGCTTTCTTT
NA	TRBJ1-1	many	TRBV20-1	CSARSTAGTEAFF	TGCAGTGCCCGATCTACGGCGGGCACTGAAGCTTTCTTT
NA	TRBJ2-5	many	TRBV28	CASSTIQRFQETQYF	TGTGCCAGCAGTACCATACAGCGTTTCCAAGAGACCCAGTACTTC
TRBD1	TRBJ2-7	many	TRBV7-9	CASSYVDRGTYEQYF	TGTGCCAGCAGCTACGTCGACAGGGGAACGTACGAGCAGTACTTC